The entry that follows covers one TCR beta chain sequence. The sample is drawn from a study of blood T cell repertoires in COVID-19. Libraries were prepared by immunoSEQ multiplex PCR; TCRdb keeps only in-frame clonotypes and omits some of them. The sample carries more than 120,000 clones, over 75% recorded once. The CDR3 extends over 14 amino acids. Germline V CDR1 and CDR2: SGHKS, YYEKEE (reference sequence). The V gene end was trimmed by 2 bases and the J gene end by 4 bases; junction bases not matched to a gene: 2. The material sequenced was PBMCs or T cells enriched from blood (not recorded which). The V and J genes are TRBV5-5 and TRBJ2-1, with 8 positions matching TRBD2. The source of this sequence is a man over 45 in a cohort exposed to, infected with or recovered from COVID-19 (not recorded which). The CDR3 region has the DNA TGTGCCAGCAGCTTACTAGCGGATTACAATGAGCAGTTCTTC. It is translated as CASSLLADYNEQFF.